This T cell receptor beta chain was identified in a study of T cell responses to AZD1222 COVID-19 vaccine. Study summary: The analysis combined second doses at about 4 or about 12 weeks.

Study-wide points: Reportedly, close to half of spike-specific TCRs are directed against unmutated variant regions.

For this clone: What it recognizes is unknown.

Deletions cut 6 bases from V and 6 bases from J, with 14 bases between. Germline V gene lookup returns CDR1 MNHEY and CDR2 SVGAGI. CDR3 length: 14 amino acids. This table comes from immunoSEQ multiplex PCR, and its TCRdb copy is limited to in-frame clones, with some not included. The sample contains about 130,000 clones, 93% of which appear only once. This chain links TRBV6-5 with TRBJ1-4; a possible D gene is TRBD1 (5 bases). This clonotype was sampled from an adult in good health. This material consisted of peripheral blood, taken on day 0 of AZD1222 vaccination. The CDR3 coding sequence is TGTGCCAGCAGAACCGGGGACTCGGATGAAAAACTGTTTTTT. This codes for CASRTGDSDEKLFF.